The 4 T cell receptor beta chains below all came from one sample that was sequenced in a study of cytomegalovirus exposure and HLA in healthy donors. PCR amplification relied on 60 Vbeta primers (plus 13 Jbeta primers). Repertoires were generated with immunoSEQ multiplex PCR, while TCRdb's copy carries only in-frame clones and drops some. In the table there are some 130,000 clones, roughly 85% of which are singletons. Material for sequencing was PBMCs. These receptors were collected from a man aged 40-55 years in good health and CMV-seropositive.

This sequence joins TRBV5-1 and TRBJ2-7; TRBD2 might be the D (5 bases). Per the germline V gene, CDR1 is SGHRS and CDR2 is YFSETQ. The CDR3 is 13 amino acids. Trimming left V 4 bases short and J 0 bases short, with 8 bases between. The CDR3 reads CASSRSDSYEQYF. The DNA for the CDR3 is TGCGCCAGCAGCCGTAGCGACTCCTACGAGCAGTACTTC.

The V and J genes are TRBV21-1 and TRBJ1-1. TRBV21-1 is noted as a pseudogene. This CDR3 is built from 15 residues. In DNA, the CDR3 is TGTGCCAGCAGCAAAGGGGGGGGCCTCGCCGCTGAAGCTTTCTTT. The encoded protein is CASSKGGGLAAEAFF.

The chain couples TRBV5-1 to TRBJ2-1; D may be TRBD2 (5 bases). Germline CDR1 SGHRS, CDR2 YFSETQ. The V gene lost 2 bases and the J gene lost 5 bases, with 17 bases spanning the gap. This CDR3 comprises 16 residues. The CDR3 loop is CASSFQYLAGNNEQFF. The CDR3 bases are TGCGCCAGCAGCTTCCAATACTTGGCCGGGAACAATGAGCAGTTCTTC. Looking up the rest from reference TRBV5-1 and TRBJ2-1 gives the full variable domain: KAGVTQTPRYLIKTRGQQVTLSCSPISGHRSVSWYQQTPGQGLQFLFEYFSETQRNKGNFPGRFSGRQFSNSRSEMNVSTLELGDSALYLCASSFQYLAGNNEQFFGPGTRLTVL.

The chain carries TRBV4-1 and TRBJ1-6; 7 bases are a match to TRBD1. Trimming at V came to 0 bases and at J to 8 bases, leaving 16 bases not matched to a gene. Germline loops: CDR1 MGHRA, CDR2 YSYEKL. The CDR3 is 19 residues long. DNA of the CDR3: TGCGCCAGCAGCCAAGAGGGTGGGGGTACAGGGGCCCTGTATTCACCCCTCCACTTT. Encoded protein: CASSQEGGGTGALYSPLHF.